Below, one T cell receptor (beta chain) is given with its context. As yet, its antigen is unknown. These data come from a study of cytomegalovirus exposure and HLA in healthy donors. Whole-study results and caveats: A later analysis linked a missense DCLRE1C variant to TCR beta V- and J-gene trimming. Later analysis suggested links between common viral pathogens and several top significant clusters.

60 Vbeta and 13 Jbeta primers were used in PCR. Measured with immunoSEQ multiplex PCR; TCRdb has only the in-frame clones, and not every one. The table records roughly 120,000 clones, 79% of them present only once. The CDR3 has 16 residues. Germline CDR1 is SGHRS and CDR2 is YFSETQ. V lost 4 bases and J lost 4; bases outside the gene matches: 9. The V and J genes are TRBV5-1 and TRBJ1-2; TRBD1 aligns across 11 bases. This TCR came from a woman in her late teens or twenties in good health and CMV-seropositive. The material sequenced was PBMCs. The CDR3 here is CASSAWDRGEAYGYTF. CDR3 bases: TGCGCCAGCAGCGCCTGGGACAGGGGGGAAGCCTATGGCTACACCTTC.